The clone carrying this T cell receptor beta chain was counted at least ten times. Its antigen is unknown. As part of library construction, unique molecular identifiers were attached to individual cDNA molecules. MiXCR was run by TCRdb on the 5' RACE reads, yielding one entry per CDR3 protein. The sample holds tens of thousands of distinct CDR3 sequences, approximately 6.3% seen once. This entry is derived from a study of early T cells in non-severe SARS-CoV-2 infection. The wider study: Sequenced material consisted of bulk RNA (from unsorted whole blood), and chains were unpaired.

General observations from the study: Matching with VDJdb favored anti-spike CD8 responses (missing private and CD4 specificities).

This material consisted of whole blood, taken at baseline. The sequence derives from an adult who was a healthcare worker with PCR-confirmed SARS-CoV-2 infection or an uninfected control (not recorded which).

The CDR3 coding sequence is TGTGCCAGCAGTTTGGAGGCCAGCGGTGGCTACACCTTC. This codes for CASSLEASGGYTF. The rearrangement uses TRBV28 and TRBJ1-2; D unresolved. Deletions cut 3 bases from V and 7 bases from J, with 12 bases between. Germline lookup yields CDR1 MDHEN and CDR2 SYDVKM. The CDR3 is 13 residues long.